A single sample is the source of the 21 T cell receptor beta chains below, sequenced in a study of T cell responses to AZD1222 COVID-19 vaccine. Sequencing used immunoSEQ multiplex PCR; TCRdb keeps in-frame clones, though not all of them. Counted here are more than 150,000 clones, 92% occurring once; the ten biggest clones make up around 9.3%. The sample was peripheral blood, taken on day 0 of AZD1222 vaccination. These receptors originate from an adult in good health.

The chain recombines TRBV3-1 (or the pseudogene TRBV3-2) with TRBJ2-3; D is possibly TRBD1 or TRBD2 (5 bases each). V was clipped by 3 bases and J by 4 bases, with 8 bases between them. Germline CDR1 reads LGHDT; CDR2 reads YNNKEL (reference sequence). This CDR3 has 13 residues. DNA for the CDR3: TGTGCCAGCAGCCAGCAGGGACCAGATACGCAGTATTTT. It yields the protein CASSQQGPDTQYF.

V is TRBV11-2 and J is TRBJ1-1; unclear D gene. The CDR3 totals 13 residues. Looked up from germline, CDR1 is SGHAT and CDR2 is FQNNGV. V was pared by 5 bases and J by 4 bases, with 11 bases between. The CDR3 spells CASSVESGTEAFF. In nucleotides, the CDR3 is TGTGCCAGCAGCGTTGAGTCGGGCACTGAAGCTTTCTTT.

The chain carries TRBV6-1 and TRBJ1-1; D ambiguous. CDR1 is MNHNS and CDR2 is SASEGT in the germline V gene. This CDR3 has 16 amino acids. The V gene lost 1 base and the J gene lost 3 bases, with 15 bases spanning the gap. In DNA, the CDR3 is TGTGCCAGCAGTGAAGATTGGGGTGGTTGGGACACTGAAGCTTTCTTT. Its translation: CASSEDWGGWDTEAFF.

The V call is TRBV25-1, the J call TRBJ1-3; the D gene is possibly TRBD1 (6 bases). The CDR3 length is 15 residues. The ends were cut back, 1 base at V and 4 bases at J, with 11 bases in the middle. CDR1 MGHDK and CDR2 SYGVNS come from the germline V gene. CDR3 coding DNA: TGTGCCAGCAGTGAATTTGGGGGCACCGGAAACACCATATATTTT. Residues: CASSEFGGTGNTIYF.

As DNA, the CDR3 is TGTGCCAGCAGCCGGAGTGGGGGGACGAACACCGGGGAGCTGTTTTTT. Amino acid sequence: CASSRSGGTNTGELFF. The chain recombines TRBV27 with TRBJ2-2; D might be TRBD2 (6 bases). Trimming cost V 6 bases and J 0 bases, with 14 bases left between them. Germline lookup yields CDR1 MNHEY and CDR2 SMNVEV (reference sequence). The CDR3 totals 16 residues.

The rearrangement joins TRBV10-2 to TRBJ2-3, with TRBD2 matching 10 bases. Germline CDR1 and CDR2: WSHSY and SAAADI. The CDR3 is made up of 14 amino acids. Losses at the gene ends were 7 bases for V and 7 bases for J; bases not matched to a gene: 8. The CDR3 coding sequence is TGCGCCAGCACCCCTAGCGGGAGCAGGAATACGCAGTATTTT. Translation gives CASTPSGSRNTQYF.

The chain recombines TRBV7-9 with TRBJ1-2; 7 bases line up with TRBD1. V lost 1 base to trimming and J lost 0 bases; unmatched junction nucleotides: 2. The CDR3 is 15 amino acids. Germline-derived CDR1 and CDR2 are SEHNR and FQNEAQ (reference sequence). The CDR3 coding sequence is TGTGCCAGCAGCTTAGGACAGGGCCCTAACTATGGCTACACCTTC. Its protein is CASSLGQGPNYGYTF.

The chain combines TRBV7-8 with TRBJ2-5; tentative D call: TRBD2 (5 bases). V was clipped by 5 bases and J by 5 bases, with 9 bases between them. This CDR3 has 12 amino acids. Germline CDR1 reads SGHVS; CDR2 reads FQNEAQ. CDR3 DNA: TGTGCCAGCAGCCCCCGAGGGGAGACCCAGTACTTC. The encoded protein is CASSPRGETQYF.

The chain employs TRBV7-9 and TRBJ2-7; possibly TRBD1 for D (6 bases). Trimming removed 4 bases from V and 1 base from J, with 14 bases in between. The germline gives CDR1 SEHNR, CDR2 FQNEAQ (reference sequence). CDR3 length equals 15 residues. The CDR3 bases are TGTGCCAGCAGCTCCCACAGGGACACTTCCTACGAGCAGTACTTC. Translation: CASSSHRDTSYEQYF.

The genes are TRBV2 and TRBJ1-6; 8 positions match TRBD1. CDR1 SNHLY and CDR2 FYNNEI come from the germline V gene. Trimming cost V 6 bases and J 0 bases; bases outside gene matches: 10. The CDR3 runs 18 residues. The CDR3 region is CASSASWTGSSYNSPLHF. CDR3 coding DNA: TGTGCCAGCAGCGCGTCGTGGACAGGGAGCTCCTATAATTCACCCCTCCACTTT.

The CDR3 region has the DNA TGCGCCAGCAGCCATAGCGGAACCTTCACAGATACGCAGTATTTT. It yields the protein CASSHSGTFTDTQYF. The J gene is TRBJ2-3, the V gene TRBV4-1; a possible D gene is TRBD2 (6 bases). Trimming left V 3 bases short and J 2 bases short, with 12 bases between. The CDR3 is 15 amino acids. CDR1 is MGHRA, CDR2 YSYEKL, per germline.

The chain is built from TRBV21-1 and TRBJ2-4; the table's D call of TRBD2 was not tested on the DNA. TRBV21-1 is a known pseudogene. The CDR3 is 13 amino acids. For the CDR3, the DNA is TGTGCAGAAAGCCGTCGGGACAAAAACATTCAGTACTTC. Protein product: CAESRRDKNIQYF.

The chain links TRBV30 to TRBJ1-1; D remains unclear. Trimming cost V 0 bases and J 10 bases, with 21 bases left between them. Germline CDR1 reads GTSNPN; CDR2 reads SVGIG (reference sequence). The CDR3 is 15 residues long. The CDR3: CAWSVDPRTVLGAFF. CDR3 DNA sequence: TGTGCCTGGAGTGTAGATCCTCGAACAGTTCTTGGAGCTTTCTTT.

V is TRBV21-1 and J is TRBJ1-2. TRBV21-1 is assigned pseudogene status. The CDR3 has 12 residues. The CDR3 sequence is CASSICPGGYTF. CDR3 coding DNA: TGTGCCAGCAGCATCTGCCCCGGTGGCTACACCTTC.

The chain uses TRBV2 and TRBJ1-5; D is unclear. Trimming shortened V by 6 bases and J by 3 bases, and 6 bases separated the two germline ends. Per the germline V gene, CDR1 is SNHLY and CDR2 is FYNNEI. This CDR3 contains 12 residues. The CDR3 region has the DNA TGTGCCAGCAGCGGAGCCAATCAGCCCCAGCATTTT. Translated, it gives CASSGANQPQHF.

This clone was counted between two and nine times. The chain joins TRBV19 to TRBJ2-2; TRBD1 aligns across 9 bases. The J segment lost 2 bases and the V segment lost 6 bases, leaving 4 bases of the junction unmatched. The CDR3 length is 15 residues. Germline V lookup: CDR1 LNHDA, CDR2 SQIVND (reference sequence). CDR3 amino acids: CASRRDRVNTGELFF. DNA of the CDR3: TGTGCCAGTAGGCGGGACAGGGTAAACACCGGGGAGCTGTTTTTT.

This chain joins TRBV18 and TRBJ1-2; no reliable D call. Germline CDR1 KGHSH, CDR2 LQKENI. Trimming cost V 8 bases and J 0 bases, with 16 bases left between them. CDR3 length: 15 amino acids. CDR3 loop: CASTDASRANYGYTF. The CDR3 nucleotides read TGTGCCAGCACAGACGCATCGAGAGCTAACTATGGCTACACCTTC.

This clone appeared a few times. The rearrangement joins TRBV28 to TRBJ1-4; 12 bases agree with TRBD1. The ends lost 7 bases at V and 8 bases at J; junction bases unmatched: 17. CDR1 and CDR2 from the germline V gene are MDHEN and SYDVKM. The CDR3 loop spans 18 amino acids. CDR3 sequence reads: CASNKNRDRGRLGEKLFF. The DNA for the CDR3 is TGTGCCAGCAACAAAAACCGGGACAGGGGGCGTCTTGGGGAAAAACTGTTTTTT.

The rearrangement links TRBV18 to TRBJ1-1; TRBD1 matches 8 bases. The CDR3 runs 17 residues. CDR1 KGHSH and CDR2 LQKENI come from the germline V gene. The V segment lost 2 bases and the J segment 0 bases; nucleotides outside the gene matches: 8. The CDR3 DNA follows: TGTGCCAGCTCACCAAGCAAACAGGGGGTCATGAACACTGAAGCTTTCTTT. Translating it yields CASSPSKQGVMNTEAFF.

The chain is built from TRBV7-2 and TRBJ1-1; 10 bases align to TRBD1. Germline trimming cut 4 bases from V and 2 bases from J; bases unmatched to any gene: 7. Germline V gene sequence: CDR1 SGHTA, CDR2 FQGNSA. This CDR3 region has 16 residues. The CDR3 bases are TGTGCCAGCAGCTATGGGACAGGGGCCGCCAACACTGAAGCTTTCTTT. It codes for CASSYGTGAANTEAFF. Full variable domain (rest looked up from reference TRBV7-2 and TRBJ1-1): GAGVSQSPSNKVTEKGKDVELRCDPISGHTALYWYRQSLGQGLEFLIYFQGNSAPDKSGLPSDRFSAERTGGSVSTLTIQRTQQEDSAVYLCASSYGTGAANTEAFFGQGTRLTVV.

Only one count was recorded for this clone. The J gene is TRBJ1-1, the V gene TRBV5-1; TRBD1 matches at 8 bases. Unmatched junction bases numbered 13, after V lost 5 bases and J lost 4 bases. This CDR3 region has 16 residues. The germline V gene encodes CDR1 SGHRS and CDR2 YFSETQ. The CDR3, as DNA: TGCGCCAGCAGAAGGACAGGGTCGGATGATATCACTGAAGCTTTCTTT. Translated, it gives CASRRTGSDDITEAFF. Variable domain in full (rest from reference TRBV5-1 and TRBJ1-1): KAGVTQTPRYLIKTRGQQVTLSCSPISGHRSVSWYQQTPGQGLQFLFEYFSETQRNKGNFPGRFSGRQFSNSRSEMNVSTLELGDSALYLCASRRTGSDDITEAFFGQGTRLTVV.